Sequencing of this T cell receptor beta chain was carried out in a study of T cell repertoires in cytomegalovirus infection. Study as a whole: Shared public TCR beta signatures pointed to both CMV infection and a matching HLA type. Study-wide results and limits: Ex vivo responses were dominated by HLA-C-restricted CMV-specific TCR beta clonotypes. Frequencies of public TCR beta families were cumulated, and this identified carriers of CMV plus the relevant HLA.

Via MiXCR, TCRdb re-called the reads, giving one row per CDR3 protein. The table lists some 800,000 distinct CDR3 sequences, 25% to 35% of them singletons. As regards this clonotype: The antigen remains undetermined.

Trimming shortened V by 4 bases and J by 4 bases, and 17 bases separated the two germline ends. The length of the CDR3 is 16 residues. CDR1 is MNHNS, CDR2 SASEGT, per germline. Sequenced material: cultured CD8+ T cells from PBMCs, taken from culture after CMV antigen stimulation. The sequence was collected from a human donor in good health (CMV status not recorded). Some clones in this sample may be carry-over from other donors' samples. This chain links TRBV6-1 with TRBJ1-5; D might be TRBD1 (5 bases). CDR3 protein: CASSGFGQGSNQPQHF. For the CDR3, the DNA is TGTGCCAGCAGTGGGTTTGGGCAGGGCTCGAATCAGCCCCAGCATTTT.